These 5 T cell receptor beta chains originate from one sample sequenced in a study of control samples from healthy donors and cancer patients. Sequencing used immunoSEQ multiplex PCR; TCRdb keeps in-frame clones, though not all of them. The sample lists about 95,000 clones, around four fifths occurring once. The sample comprised blood. The receptors originated from a man aged 25 to 40 in good health.

The genes are TRBV18 and TRBJ2-1; unclear D gene. V was shortened by 5 bases and J by 4 bases, with 9 bases between the two germline ends. There are 13 residues in the CDR3. Germline-derived CDR1 and CDR2 are KGHSH and LQKENI. The CDR3 sequence: CASSISAYNEQFF. In nucleotides, the CDR3 is TGTGCCAGCTCAATCTCGGCATACAATGAGCAGTTCTTC.

This rearrangement joins TRBV9 to TRBJ2-3; the match to TRBD1 covers 7 bases. The CDR3 has 14 residues. Germline lookup yields CDR1 SGDLS and CDR2 YYNGEE. V was clipped by 0 bases and J by 6 bases; unmatched bases: 4. Here the CDR3 reads CASSVARGTDTQYF. The CDR3 nucleotides read TGTGCCAGCAGCGTAGCCAGGGGGACCGATACGCAGTATTTT.

This clone was detected many times. V and J are TRBV7-2 and TRBJ2-7, with D unresolved. The CDR3 runs 13 residues. Germline lookup yields CDR1 SGHTA and CDR2 FQGNSA. Trimming stripped 3 bases from V and 2 bases from J, with 8 bases between. CDR3 bases: TGTGCCAGCAGCTTGTTCAGTGCCTACGAGCAGTACTTC. It yields the protein CASSLFSAYEQYF.

The rearrangement uses TRBV18 and TRBJ2-7; 11 bases are shared with TRBD1. The CDR3 runs 14 residues. Germline V gene lookup returns CDR1 KGHSH and CDR2 LQKENI. V trimming: 5 bases; J trimming: 8 bases; junction bases outside the gene matches: 8. CDR3 nucleotide sequence: TGTGCCAGCTCATCCGAGGACAGGGGGCAGAAGCAGTACTTC. It yields the protein CASSSEDRGQKQYF.

The V call is TRBV29-1, the J call TRBJ2-2; D gene uncertain. Germline V gene sequence: CDR1 SQVTM, CDR2 ANQGSEA. The germline V and J ends were trimmed by 4 bases and 3 bases, with 3 bases remaining between them. CDR3 size: 11 residues. CDR3 amino acids: CSVGDTGELFF. The DNA for the CDR3 is TGCAGCGTTGGGGACACCGGGGAGCTGTTTTTT.